The 25 T cell receptor beta chains below all came from one sample that was sequenced in a study of OX40 agonist ivuxolimab in advanced cancers. Here immunoSEQ multiplex PCR was the method, and the copy in TCRdb shows in-frame clones only, minus some. Of 65,000 to 80,000 clones listed, 90% to 95% were seen once; the top ten hold less than 15%. Specimen: CD4+ or CD8+ T cells sorted from blood, collected in a trial of the OX40 agonist ivuxolimab. These receptors were obtained from an adult with an advanced solid tumor such as melanoma, head and neck, liver or kidney cancer.

The chain recombines TRBV5-6 with TRBJ2-7; 9 nucleotides align to TRBD2. This CDR3 spans 15 amino acids. Losses at the gene ends were 3 bases for V and 4 bases for J; bases not matched to a gene: 8. Looked up from germline, CDR1 is SGHDT and CDR2 is YYEEEE. CDR3 protein: CASSYLAGGRYEQYF. The DNA for the CDR3 is TGTGCCAGCAGCTATCTGGCGGGAGGGCGGTACGAGCAGTACTTC.

The chain recombines TRBV7-9 with TRBJ1-1; D unresolved. This CDR3 has 13 residues. Trimming removed 0 bases at V and 11 bases at J, with 13 bases between. Germline loops: CDR1 SEHNR, CDR2 FQNEAQ (reference sequence). The CDR3 reads CASSLALVSFAFF. In DNA, the CDR3 is TGTGCCAGCAGCTTAGCGCTTGTGTCGTTTGCTTTCTTT.

This rearrangement joins TRBV9 to TRBJ2-1; TRBD2 might be the D (6 bases). V lost 4 bases and J lost 3, with 14 bases in between. CDR3 length equals 15 residues. In germline, CDR1 is SGDLS, CDR2 YYNGEE. CDR3 protein: CASSPREIFYNEQFF. In nucleotides, the CDR3 is TGTGCCAGCAGCCCTCGGGAGATCTTCTACAATGAGCAGTTCTTC.

This clone was detected only once. This rearrangement joins TRBV5-1 to TRBJ2-7; 13 bases match TRBD2. V shed 3 bases and J 5 bases; nucleotides not matched to a gene: 5. Germline values: CDR1 SGHRS, CDR2 YFSETQ. The length of the CDR3 is 15 residues. The CDR3 DNA follows: TGCGCCAGCAGCTGGCCACTAGCGGGAGGGCACGAGCAGTACTTC. Protein sequence: CASSWPLAGGHEQYF.

V usage is TRBV19 and J usage is TRBJ2-3; 8 bases line up with TRBD2. The ends lost 6 bases at V and 2 bases at J; junction bases unmatched: 7. The germline V gene has CDR1 LNHDA and CDR2 SQIVND (reference sequence). CDR3 length: 15 residues. The CDR3 DNA reads TGTGCCAGTAGGGCCGGGGGGGGCATCACAGATACGCAGTATTTT. This encodes CASRAGGGITDTQYF.

The rearrangement uses TRBV4-2 and TRBJ2-7; D is unclear. From germline, CDR1 is LGHNA and CDR2 YNFKEQ. V was clipped by 0 bases and J by 3 bases, with 12 bases between them. The CDR3 runs 15 residues. Written as DNA, the CDR3 is TGTGCCAGCAGCCAAGATCTAGAAACCTACTACGAGCAGTACTTC. Translation: CASSQDLETYYEQYF.

This chain links TRBV4-3 with TRBJ2-7; TRBD2 aligns across 13 bases. There are 16 residues in the CDR3. The J segment lost 6 bases and the V segment lost 4 bases, leaving 9 bases of the junction unmatched. Germline CDR1 LGHNA, CDR2 YSLEER. This CDR3 reads CASSLTRTSGSGEQYF. Here the CDR3 DNA reads TGCGCCAGCAGCCTAACCCGGACTAGCGGGAGTGGCGAGCAGTACTTC.

The CDR3 is CASSLDNNYGYTF. The CDR3 region has the DNA TGTGCCAGCAGCCTCGACAATAACTATGGCTACACCTTC. The rearrangement uses TRBV28 and TRBJ1-2, with no clear D. The V gene's germline CDR1 is MDHEN and CDR2 SYDVKM. Trimming took 6 bases from V and 1 from J, leaving 9 bases between them. This CDR3 region has 13 residues.

This chain links TRBV11-2 with TRBJ1-2; TRBD1 matches 12 bases. Germline-derived CDR1 and CDR2 are SGHAT and FQNNGV. Trimming removed 5 bases from V and 5 bases from J; junction bases left unmatched: 15. The CDR3 covers 18 residues. CDR3 in DNA: TGTGCCAGCAGCCCACCGCCGGGACAGGGGGCGGTCCGGTATGGCTACACCTTC. Residues: CASSPPPGQGAVRYGYTF. Drawing the rest from reference TRBV11-2 and TRBJ1-2, the complete variable domain is EAGVAQSPRYKIIEKRQSVAFWCNPISGHATLYWYQQILGQGPKLLIQFQNNGVVDDSQLPKDRFSAERLKGVDSTLKIQPAKLEDSAVYLCASSPPPGQGAVRYGYTFGSGTRLTVV.

V usage is TRBV11-2 and J usage is TRBJ2-7; D tentatively fits TRBD1 or TRBD2 (5 bases each). The CDR3 is 15 residues long. Germline CDR1 SGHAT, CDR2 FQNNGV. V was pared by 7 bases and J by 2 bases, with 18 bases between. In DNA, the CDR3 is TGTGCCAGCACGAAAAACTTAGGGACCACCTACGAGCAGTACTTC. Translation gives CASTKNLGTTYEQYF.

This chain links TRBV4-1 with TRBJ2-1; the match to TRBD1 covers 9 bases. This CDR3 spans 17 amino acids. CDR1 and CDR2 (germline): MGHRA, YSYEKL. The ends lost 3 bases at V and 9 bases at J; junction bases unmatched: 15. In nucleotides, the CDR3 is TGCGCCAGCAGCCATAGGGGACAGGGCGGTACTTTCGGTGAGCAGTTCTTC. Amino acid sequence: CASSHRGQGGTFGEQFF.

J is TRBJ2-1 and V is TRBV4-3; D is undetermined. The CDR3 extends over 15 amino acids. Trimming took 0 bases from V and 0 from J, leaving 6 bases between them. Germline V gene data show CDR1 as LGHNA and CDR2 as YSLEER. CDR3 nucleotide sequence: TGCGCCAGCAGCCAAGACGCGAGCTCCTACAATGAGCAGTTCTTC. Translating it yields CASSQDASSYNEQFF.

The chain combines TRBV4-3 with TRBJ2-1, with 9 bases identical to TRBD2. CDR1 and CDR2 from the germline V gene are LGHNA and YSLEER. CDR3 length: 16 amino acids. Trimming removed 5 bases from V and 4 bases from J; junction bases left unmatched: 9. The CDR3 reads CASSGENLAGYNEQFF. CDR3 nucleotides: TGCGCCAGCAGCGGTGAAAATCTAGCGGGGTACAATGAGCAGTTCTTC.

This chain joins TRBV11-2 and TRBJ2-2; no clear D gene. CDR1 SGHAT and CDR2 FQNNGV come from the germline V gene. The CDR3 spans 12 residues. The V end lost 5 bases, the J end lost 1 base, and 2 bases lay between the germline ends. The DNA of the CDR3 is TGTGCCAGCAGCCGGAACACCGGGGAGCTGTTTTTT. Amino acid sequence: CASSRNTGELFF. Based on the CDR3 plus reference TRBV11-2 and TRBJ2-2, the full variable domain is EAGVAQSPRYKIIEKRQSVAFWCNPISGHATLYWYQQILGQGPKLLIQFQNNGVVDDSQLPKDRFSAERLKGVDSTLKIQPAKLEDSAVYLCASSRNTGELFFGEGSRLTVL.

The chain recombines TRBV15 with TRBJ2-4, with 8 bases aligning to TRBD2. The germline V gene has CDR1 LNHNV and CDR2 YYDKDF (reference sequence). This CDR3 comprises 17 residues. The trim removed 6 bases at V and 3 bases at J, leaving 13 bases unmatched. DNA for the CDR3: TGTGCCACCAGACGAGCGGGAGTAGGGGTGGACAAAAACATTCAGTACTTC. The encoded protein is CATRRAGVGVDKNIQYF.

This chain joins TRBV27 and TRBJ1-4; D unresolved. The CDR3 is 16 amino acids. Trimming left V 0 bases short and J 7 bases short, with 15 bases between. Germline lookup yields CDR1 MNHEY and CDR2 SMNVEV (reference sequence). The CDR3 nucleotides are TGTGCCAGCAGTTTATCCCCCGGGCTCGGGCGTGAAAAACTGTTTTTT. This translates into CASSLSPGLGREKLFF.

J is TRBJ2-7 and V is TRBV19, with no clear D. Germline CDR1 LNHDA, CDR2 SQIVND (reference sequence). V was cut by 6 bases and J by 1 base, with 16 bases left in between. This CDR3 comprises 15 residues. The DNA for the CDR3 is TGTGCCAGTAGCGCAACAGTGGGGAAATCCTACGAGCAGTACTTC. This gives the protein CASSATVGKSYEQYF.

The chain has TRBV5-6 and TRBJ2-7; D call uncertain. CDR1 SGHDT and CDR2 YYEEEE come from the germline V gene. The length of the CDR3 is 13 residues. With 2 bases removed from V and 2 bases from J, the gap between germline ends came to 8 bases. Here the CDR3 DNA reads TGTGCCAGCAGCTTCTCAGGTACCTACGAGCAGTACTTC. It encodes CASSFSGTYEQYF.

The rearrangement uses TRBV7-2 and TRBJ1-2, with D tentatively TRBD1 (6 bases). There are 15 residues in the CDR3. Trimming cost V 5 bases and J 1 base, with 14 bases left between them. Germline CDR1 is SGHTA and CDR2 is FQGNSA. This CDR3 reads CASSPWTENNYGYTF. The CDR3 DNA sequence: TGTGCCAGCAGCCCCTGGACAGAAAATAACTATGGCTACACCTTC. The full variable domain, completed using reference TRBV7-2 and TRBJ1-2, is GAGVSQSPSNKVTEKGKDVELRCDPISGHTALYWYRQSLGQGLEFLIYFQGNSAPDKSGLPSDRFSAERTGGSVSTLTIQRTQQEDSAVYLCASSPWTENNYGYTFGSGTRLTVV.

This chain uses TRBV4-3 with TRBJ2-1, with D uncertain. Germline V lookup: CDR1 LGHNA, CDR2 YSLEER. V was trimmed by 4 bases and J by 7 bases, leaving 14 bases between them. This CDR3 has 14 residues. CDR3 amino acids: CASSPTTDGNEQFF. CDR3 coding DNA: TGCGCCAGCAGCCCTACGACGGATGGGAATGAGCAGTTCTTC.

The rearrangement uses TRBV9 and TRBJ2-1, with 8 bases fitting TRBD2. The J segment lost 6 bases and the V segment lost 0 bases, leaving 14 bases of the junction unmatched. The CDR3 is made up of 18 amino acids. CDR1 and CDR2 (germline): SGDLS, YYNGEE. The CDR3: CASSVALAGEKLINEQFF. In DNA form, the CDR3 reads TGTGCCAGCAGCGTAGCGCTAGCGGGCGAAAAACTAATCAATGAGCAGTTCTTC.

J is TRBJ2-7 and V is TRBV12-5; possibly TRBD1 or TRBD2 for D (5 bases each). V was pared by 1 base and J by 0 bases, with 13 bases between. Germline CDR1 and CDR2: LGHNT and FRNRAP. CDR3 size: 16 residues. The CDR3 DNA follows: TGTGCTAGTGGTTTGGGACTCGGGGCCGCCTCCTACGAGCAGTACTTC. Protein product: CASGLGLGAASYEQYF.

This chain joins TRBV30 and TRBJ2-2; 7 nucleotides agree with TRBD2. Germline lookup yields CDR1 GTSNPN and CDR2 SVGIG (reference sequence). Unmatched junction bases numbered 4, after V lost 3 bases and J lost 6 bases. This CDR3 comprises 13 residues. CDR3 in amino acids: CAWSGGSPGELFF. CDR3 in DNA: TGTGCCTGGAGCGGCGGGAGTCCCGGGGAGCTGTTTTTT.

The chain combines TRBV4-2 with TRBJ2-7; TRBD2 matches 9 bases. This CDR3 contains 15 residues. Per germline, CDR1 LGHNA and CDR2 YNFKEQ. The V segment lost 1 base and the J segment 3 bases; nucleotides outside the gene matches: 4. The CDR3 DNA sequence: TGTGCCAGCAGCCAAGGGCTAGCGGGATTCTACGAGCAGTACTTC. Protein: CASSQGLAGFYEQYF.

The chain couples TRBV2 to TRBJ1-2; D is unresolved. The CDR3 has 17 residues. V lost 2 bases, J lost 1 base, and 17 bases lay in between. CDR1 SNHLY and CDR2 FYNNEI come from the germline V gene. The CDR3 protein is CASSELGNSIRNYGYTF. The DNA of the CDR3 is TGTGCCAGCAGTGAACTCGGGAACTCGATCCGTAACTATGGCTACACCTTC.